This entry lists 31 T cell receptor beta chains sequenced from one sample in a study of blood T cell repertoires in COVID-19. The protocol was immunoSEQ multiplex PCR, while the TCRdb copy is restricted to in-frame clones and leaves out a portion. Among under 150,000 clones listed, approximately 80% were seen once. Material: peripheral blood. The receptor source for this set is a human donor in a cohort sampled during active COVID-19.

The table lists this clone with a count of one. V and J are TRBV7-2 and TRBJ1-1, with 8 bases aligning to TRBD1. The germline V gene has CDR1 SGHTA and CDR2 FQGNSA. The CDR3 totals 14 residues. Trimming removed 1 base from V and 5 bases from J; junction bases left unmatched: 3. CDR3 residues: CASSLVQGETEAFF. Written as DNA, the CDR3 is TGTGCCAGCAGCTTAGTACAGGGGGAGACTGAAGCTTTCTTT. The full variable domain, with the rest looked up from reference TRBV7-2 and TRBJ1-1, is GAGVSQSPSNKVTEKGKDVELRCDPISGHTALYWYRQSLGQGLEFLIYFQGNSAPDKSGLPSDRFSAERTGGSVSTLTIQRTQQEDSAVYLCASSLVQGETEAFFGQGTRLTVV.

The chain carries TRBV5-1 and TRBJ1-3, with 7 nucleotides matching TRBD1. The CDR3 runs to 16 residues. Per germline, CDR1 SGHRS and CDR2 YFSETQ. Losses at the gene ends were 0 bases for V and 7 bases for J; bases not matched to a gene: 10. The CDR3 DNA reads TGCGCCAGCAGCTTGGGTTCGACAGGGACGGGGAACACCATATATTTT. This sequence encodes CASSLGSTGTGNTIYF.

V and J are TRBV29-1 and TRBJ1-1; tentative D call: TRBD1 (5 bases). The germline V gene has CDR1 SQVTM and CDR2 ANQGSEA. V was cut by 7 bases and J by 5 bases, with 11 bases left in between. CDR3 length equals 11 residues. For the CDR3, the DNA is TGCAGCGGGGGGAGAGGGACTGAAGCTTTCTTT. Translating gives CSGGRGTEAFF.

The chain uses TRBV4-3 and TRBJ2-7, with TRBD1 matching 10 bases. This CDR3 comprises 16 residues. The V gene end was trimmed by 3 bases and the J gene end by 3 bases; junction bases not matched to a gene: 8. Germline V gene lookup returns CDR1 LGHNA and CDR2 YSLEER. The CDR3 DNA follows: TGCGCCAGCAGCCACTTGGTCGGGACAGGGGACTACGAGCAGTACTTC. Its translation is CASSHLVGTGDYEQYF.

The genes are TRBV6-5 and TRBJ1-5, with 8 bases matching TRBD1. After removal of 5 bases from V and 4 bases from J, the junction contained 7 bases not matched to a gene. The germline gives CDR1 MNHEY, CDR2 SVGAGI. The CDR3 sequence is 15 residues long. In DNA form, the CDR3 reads TGTGCCAGCAGTCCTCGACGGACAGGGAATCAGCCCCAGCATTTT. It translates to CASSPRRTGNQPQHF.

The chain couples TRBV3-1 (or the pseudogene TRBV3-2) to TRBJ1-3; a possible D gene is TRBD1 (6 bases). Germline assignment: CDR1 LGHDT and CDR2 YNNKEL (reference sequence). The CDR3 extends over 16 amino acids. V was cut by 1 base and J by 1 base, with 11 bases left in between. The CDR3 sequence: CASSQVGGASGNTIYF. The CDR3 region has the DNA TGTGCCAGCAGCCAAGTGGGGGGGGCATCTGGAAACACCATATATTTT.

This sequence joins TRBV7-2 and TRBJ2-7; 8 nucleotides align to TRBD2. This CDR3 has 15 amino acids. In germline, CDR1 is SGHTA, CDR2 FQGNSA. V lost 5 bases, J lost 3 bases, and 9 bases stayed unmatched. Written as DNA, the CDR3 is TGTGCCAGCAGCCAAGACTTCCGGGGGGGCTACGAGCAGTACTTC. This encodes CASSQDFRGGYEQYF. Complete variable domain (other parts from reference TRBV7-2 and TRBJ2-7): GAGVSQSPSNKVTEKGKDVELRCDPISGHTALYWYRQSLGQGLEFLIYFQGNSAPDKSGLPSDRFSAERTGGSVSTLTIQRTQQEDSAVYLCASSQDFRGGYEQYFGPGTRLTVT.

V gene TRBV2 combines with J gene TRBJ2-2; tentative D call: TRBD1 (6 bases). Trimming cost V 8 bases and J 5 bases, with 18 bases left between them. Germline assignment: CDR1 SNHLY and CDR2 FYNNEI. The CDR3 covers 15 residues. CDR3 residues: CASFGGRGGTGELFF. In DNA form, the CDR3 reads TGTGCCAGCTTCGGTGGCAGGGGTGGGACCGGGGAGCTGTTTTTT.

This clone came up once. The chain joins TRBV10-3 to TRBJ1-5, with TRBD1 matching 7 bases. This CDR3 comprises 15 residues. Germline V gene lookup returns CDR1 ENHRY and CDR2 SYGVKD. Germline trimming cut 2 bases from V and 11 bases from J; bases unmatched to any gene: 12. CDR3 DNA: TGTGCCATCAGTGAGCCAAACAGGGGAGGCTCTGCCCAGCATTTT. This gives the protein CAISEPNRGGSAQHF.

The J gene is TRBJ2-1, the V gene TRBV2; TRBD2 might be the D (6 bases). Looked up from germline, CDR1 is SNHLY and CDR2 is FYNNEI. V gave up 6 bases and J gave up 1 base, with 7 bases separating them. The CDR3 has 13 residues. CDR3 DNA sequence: TGTGCCAGCAGGGACTATTCCTACAATGAGCAGTTCTTC. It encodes CASRDYSYNEQFF.

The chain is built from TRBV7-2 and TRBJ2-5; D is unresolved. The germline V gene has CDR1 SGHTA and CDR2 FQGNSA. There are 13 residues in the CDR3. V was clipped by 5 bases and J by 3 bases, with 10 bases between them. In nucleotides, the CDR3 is TGTGCCAGCAGCCCCCCCGAGGAAGAGACCCAGTACTTC. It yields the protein CASSPPEEETQYF.

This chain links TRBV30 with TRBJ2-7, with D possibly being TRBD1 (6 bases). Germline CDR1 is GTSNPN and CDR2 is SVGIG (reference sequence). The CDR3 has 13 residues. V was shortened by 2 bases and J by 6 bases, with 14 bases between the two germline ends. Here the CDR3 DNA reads TGTGCCTGGAGTCCCTCACAGGGTTCCGAGCAGTACTTC. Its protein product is CAWSPSQGSEQYF.

The CDR3 protein is CASSTGTEPAGNTIYF. In DNA, the CDR3 is TGTGCCAGCAGTACAGGGACAGAACCCGCTGGAAACACCATATATTTT. The chain links TRBV28 to TRBJ1-3; 7 nucleotides line up with TRBD1. V was clipped by 5 bases and J by 2 bases; unmatched bases: 9. This CDR3 is 16 amino acids long. Germline CDR1 reads MDHEN; CDR2 reads SYDVKM.

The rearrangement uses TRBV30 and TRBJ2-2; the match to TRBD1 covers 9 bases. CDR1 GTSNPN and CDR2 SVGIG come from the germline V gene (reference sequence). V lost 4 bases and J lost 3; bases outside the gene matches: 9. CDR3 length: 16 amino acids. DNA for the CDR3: TGTGCCTGGACAACCCCCGGGACAGGGTACACCGGGGAGCTGTTTTTT. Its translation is CAWTTPGTGYTGELFF.

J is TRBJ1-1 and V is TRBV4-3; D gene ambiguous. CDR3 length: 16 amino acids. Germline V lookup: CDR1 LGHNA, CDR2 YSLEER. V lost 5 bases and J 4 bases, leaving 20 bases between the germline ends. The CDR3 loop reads CASSAITRGGGTEAFF. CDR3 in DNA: TGCGCCAGCAGCGCCATTACTCGGGGAGGAGGCACTGAAGCTTTCTTT.

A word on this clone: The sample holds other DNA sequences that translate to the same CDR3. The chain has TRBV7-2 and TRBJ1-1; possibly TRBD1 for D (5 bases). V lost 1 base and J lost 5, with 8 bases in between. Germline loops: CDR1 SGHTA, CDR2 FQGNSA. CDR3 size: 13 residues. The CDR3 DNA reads TGTGCCAGCAGCTTAGGGGGGAGGACTGAAGCTTTCTTT. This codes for CASSLGGRTEAFF. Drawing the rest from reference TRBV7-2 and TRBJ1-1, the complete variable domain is GAGVSQSPSNKVTEKGKDVELRCDPISGHTALYWYRQSLGQGLEFLIYFQGNSAPDKSGLPSDRFSAERTGGSVSTLTIQRTQQEDSAVYLCASSLGGRTEAFFGQGTRLTVV.

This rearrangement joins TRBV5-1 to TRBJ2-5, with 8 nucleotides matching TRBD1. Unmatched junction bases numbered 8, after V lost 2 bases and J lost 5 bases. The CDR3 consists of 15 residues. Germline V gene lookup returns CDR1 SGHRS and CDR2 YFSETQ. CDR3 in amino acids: CASSFGQGIGETQYF. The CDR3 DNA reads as TGCGCCAGCAGCTTCGGACAGGGCATAGGGGAGACCCAGTACTTC.

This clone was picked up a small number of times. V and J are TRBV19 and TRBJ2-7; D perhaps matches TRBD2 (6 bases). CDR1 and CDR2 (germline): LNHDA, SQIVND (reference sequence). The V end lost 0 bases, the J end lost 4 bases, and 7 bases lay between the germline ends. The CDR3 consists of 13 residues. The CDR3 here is CASSIEEGYEQYF. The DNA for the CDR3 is TGTGCCAGTAGTATAGAGGAGGGTTACGAGCAGTACTTC.

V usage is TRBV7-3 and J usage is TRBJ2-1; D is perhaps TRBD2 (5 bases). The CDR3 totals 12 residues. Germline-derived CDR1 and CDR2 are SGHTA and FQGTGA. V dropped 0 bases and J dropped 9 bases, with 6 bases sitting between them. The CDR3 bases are TGTGCCAGCAGCTTAACCGGGGTTGAGCAGTTCTTC. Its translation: CASSLTGVEQFF.

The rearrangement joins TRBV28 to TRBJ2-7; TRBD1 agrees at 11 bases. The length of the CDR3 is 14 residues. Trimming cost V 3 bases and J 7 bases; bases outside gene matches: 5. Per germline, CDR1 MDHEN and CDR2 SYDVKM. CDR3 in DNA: TGTGCCAGCAGTTTGGGGACAGGGGGAAGGGAGCAGTACTTC. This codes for CASSLGTGGREQYF.

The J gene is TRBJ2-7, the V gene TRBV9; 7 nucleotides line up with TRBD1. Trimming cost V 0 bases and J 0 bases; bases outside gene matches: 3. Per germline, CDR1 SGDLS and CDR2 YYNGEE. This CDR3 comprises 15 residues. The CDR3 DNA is TGTGCCAGCAGCGTAGGGGGACAGAACTCCTACGAGCAGTACTTC. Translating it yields CASSVGGQNSYEQYF.

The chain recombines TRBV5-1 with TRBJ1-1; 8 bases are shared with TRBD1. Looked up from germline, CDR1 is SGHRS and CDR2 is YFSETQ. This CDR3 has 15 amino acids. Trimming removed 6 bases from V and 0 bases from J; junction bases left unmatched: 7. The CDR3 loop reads CASTRTGPMNTEAFF. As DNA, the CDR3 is TGCGCCAGCACCCGGACAGGGCCCATGAACACTGAAGCTTTCTTT.

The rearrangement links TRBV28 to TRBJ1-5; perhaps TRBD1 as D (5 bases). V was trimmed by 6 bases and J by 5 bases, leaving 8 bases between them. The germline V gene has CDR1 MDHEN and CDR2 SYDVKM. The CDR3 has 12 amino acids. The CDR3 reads CASRPGHQPQHF. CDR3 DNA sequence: TGTGCCAGCAGGCCAGGGCATCAGCCCCAGCATTTT.

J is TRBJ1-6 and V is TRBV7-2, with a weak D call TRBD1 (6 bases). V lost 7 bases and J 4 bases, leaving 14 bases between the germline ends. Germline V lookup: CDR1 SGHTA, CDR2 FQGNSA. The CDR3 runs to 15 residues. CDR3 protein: CASTEDSSYNSPLHF. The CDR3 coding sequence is TGTGCCAGCACCGAGGACAGCTCTTATAATTCACCCCTCCACTTT.

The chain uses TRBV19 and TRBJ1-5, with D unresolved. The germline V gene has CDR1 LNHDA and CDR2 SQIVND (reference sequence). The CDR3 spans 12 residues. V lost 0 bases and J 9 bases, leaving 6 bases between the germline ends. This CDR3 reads CASSIDRWPQHF. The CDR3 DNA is TGTGCCAGTAGTATAGACCGGTGGCCCCAGCATTTT.

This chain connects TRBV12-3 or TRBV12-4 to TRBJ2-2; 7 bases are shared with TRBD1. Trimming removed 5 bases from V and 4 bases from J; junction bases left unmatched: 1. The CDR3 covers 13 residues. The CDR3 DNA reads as TGTGCCAGCAGTGAGGGGGCCACCGGGGAGCTGTTTTTT. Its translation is CASSEGATGELFF.

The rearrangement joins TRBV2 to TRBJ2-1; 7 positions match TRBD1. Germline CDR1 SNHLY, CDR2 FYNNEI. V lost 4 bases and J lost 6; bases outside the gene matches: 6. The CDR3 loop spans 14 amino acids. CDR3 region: CASSARQGSNEQFF. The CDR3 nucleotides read TGTGCCAGCAGTGCCCGACAGGGCAGCAATGAGCAGTTCTTC.

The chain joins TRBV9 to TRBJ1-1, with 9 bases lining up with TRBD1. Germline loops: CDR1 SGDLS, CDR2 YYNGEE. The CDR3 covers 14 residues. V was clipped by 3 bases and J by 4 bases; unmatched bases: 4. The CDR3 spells CASSADRGGTEAFF. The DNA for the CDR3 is TGTGCCAGCAGCGCGGACAGGGGCGGCACTGAAGCTTTCTTT.

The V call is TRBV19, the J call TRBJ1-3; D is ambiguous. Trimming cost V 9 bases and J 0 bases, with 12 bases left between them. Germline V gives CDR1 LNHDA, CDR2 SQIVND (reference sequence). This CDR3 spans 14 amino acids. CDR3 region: CASSQVYSGNTIYF. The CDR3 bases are TGTGCCAGCTCTCAGGTTTACTCTGGAAACACCATATATTTT.

The CDR3 DNA is TGCGCCAGCAGCTTGATGGGGGGGCAGGCTGAAGCTTTCTTT. Translating gives CASSLMGGQAEAFF. The chain uses TRBV5-1 and TRBJ1-1, with D maybe TRBD1 (6 bases). The V end lost 1 base, the J end lost 6 bases, and 13 bases lay between the germline ends. Looked up from germline, CDR1 is SGHRS and CDR2 is YFSETQ. This CDR3 is 14 amino acids long.

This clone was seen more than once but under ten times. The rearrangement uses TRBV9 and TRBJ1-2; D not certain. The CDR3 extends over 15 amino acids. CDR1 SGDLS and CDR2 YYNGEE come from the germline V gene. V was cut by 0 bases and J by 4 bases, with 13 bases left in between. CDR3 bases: TGTGCCAGCAGCGTAGGGGAGGCACCCTCCTATGGCTACACCTTC. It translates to CASSVGEAPSYGYTF.